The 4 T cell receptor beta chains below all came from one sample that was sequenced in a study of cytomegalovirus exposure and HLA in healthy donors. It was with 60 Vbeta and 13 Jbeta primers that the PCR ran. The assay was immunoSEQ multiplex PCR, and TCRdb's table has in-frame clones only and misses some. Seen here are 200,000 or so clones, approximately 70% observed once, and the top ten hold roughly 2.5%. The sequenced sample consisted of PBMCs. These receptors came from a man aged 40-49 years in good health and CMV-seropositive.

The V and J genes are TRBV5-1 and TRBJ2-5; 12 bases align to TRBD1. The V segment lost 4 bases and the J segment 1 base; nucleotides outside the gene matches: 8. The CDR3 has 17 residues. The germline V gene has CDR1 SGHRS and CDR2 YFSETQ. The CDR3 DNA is TGCGCCAGCAGCCAGGGGACAGGGGGCCCCCTCCAAGAGACCCAGTACTTC. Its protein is CASSQGTGGPLQETQYF.

CDR3 nucleotides: TGTGCCAGCAGTACAGCAGGGGGGAACATGAACACTGAAGCTTTCTTT. It translates to CASSTAGGNMNTEAFF. The chain uses TRBV6-6 and TRBJ1-1; 7 bases match TRBD1. The CDR3 totals 16 residues. The germline V gene encodes CDR1 MNHNY and CDR2 SVGAGI (reference sequence). V was clipped by 5 bases and J by 0 bases; unmatched bases: 9.

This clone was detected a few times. In DNA form, the CDR3 reads TGTGCCAGCAGTGACCCTGACAGGGGATCTAATGAAAAACTGTTTTTT. Amino acids: CASSDPDRGSNEKLFF. The chain recombines TRBV6-1 with TRBJ1-4, with 8 bases aligning to TRBD1. V lost 3 bases, J lost 3 bases, and 6 bases stayed unmatched. Germline CDR1 MNHNS, CDR2 SASEGT. The CDR3 length is 16 residues.

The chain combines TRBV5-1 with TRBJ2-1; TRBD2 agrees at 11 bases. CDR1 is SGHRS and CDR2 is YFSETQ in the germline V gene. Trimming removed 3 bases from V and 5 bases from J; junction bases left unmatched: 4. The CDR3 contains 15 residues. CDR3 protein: CASSSTSGVNNEQFF. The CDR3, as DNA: TGCGCCAGCAGCTCGACTAGCGGGGTAAACAATGAGCAGTTCTTC.